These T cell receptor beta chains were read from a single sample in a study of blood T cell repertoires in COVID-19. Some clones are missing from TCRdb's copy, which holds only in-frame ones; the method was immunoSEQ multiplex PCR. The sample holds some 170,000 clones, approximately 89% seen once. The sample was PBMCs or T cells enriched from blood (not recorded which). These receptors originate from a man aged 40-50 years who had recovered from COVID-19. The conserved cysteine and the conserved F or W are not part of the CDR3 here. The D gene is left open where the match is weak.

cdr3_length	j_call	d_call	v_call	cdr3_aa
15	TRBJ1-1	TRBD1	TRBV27	ASSPFEGTGGIAEAF
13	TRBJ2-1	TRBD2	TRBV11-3	ASSLEAGGVNEQF
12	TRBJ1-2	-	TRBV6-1	ASSDQTGNYGYT
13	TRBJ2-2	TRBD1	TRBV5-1	ASVLTGGTTGELF
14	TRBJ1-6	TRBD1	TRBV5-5	ASSLGTGGVISPLH
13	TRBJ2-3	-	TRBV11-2	ASSSYRDGTDTQY
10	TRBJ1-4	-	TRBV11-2	ASSIGHEKLF
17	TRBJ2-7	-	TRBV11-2	ASSLGVSAVPTIIYEQY
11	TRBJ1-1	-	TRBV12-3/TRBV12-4	ASSLRVEAEAF
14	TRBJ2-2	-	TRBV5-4	ASSLGRPLNTGELF
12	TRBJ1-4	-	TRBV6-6	ASRPHESNEKLF
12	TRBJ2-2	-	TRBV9	ASSVAGGVGELF
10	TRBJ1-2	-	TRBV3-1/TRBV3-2	ASSQEGGGYT
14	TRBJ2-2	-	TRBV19	ASSIASGSDPGELF
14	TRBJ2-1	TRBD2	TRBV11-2	ASSLVLAGSYNEQF
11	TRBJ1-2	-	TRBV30	AWIRGRPYGYT
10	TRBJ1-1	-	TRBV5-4	ASSFRDTEAF
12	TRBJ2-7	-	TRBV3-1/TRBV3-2	ASSQEGLPYEQY
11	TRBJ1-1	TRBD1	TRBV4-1	ASSRPQGDEAF
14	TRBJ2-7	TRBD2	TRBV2	ASSEVRTSGTYEQY
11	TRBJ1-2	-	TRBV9	ASSPGTLYGYT
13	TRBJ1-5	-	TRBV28	ASSLPKASNQPQH
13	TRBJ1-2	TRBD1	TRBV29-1	SAPDRDSQHYGYT
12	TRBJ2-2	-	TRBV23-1	ASSQCTNTGELF
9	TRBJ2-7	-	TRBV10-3	AIQAAREQY
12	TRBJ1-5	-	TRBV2	ASKRGGENQPQH
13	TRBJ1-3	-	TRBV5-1	ASSFLGASGNTIY
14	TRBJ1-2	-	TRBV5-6	ASSLAVGLPTYGYT
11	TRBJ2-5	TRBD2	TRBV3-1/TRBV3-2	ASSLWEGETQY
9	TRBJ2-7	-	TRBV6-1	ASSEAGQLD